The present entry profiles one TCR beta chain with its context. The data belong to a study of cytotoxic CD8 clonotypes in ibrutinib-treated CLL. The trim removed 3 bases at V and 5 bases at J, leaving 1 base unmatched. The CDR3 is 14 residues long. The germline V gene encodes CDR1 SEHNR and CDR2 FQNEAQ (reference sequence). Profiled with immunoSEQ multiplex PCR; TCRdb holds only in-frame clones, not every one. There are roughly 330,000 clones in the sample; 67% occur only once, and around 6.6% lies in the top ten. The receptor comes from a human donor with chronic lymphocytic leukemia. The chain joins TRBV7-9 to TRBJ2-3; TRBD2 aligns across 11 bases. Sequencing used PBMCs, obtained after 36 months of ibrutinib treatment. The CDR3 region is CASSFGLAGDTQYF. CDR3 DNA sequence: TGTGCCAGCAGCTTCGGACTAGCGGGAGATACGCAGTATTTT. The variable domain in full, with the rest retrieved from reference TRBV7-9 and TRBJ2-3, is DTGVSQNPRHKITKRGQNVTFRCDPISEHNRLYWYRQTLGQGPEFLTYFQNEAQLEKSRLLSDRFSAERPKGSFSTLEIQRTEQGDSAMYLCASSFGLAGDTQYFGPGTRLTVL.